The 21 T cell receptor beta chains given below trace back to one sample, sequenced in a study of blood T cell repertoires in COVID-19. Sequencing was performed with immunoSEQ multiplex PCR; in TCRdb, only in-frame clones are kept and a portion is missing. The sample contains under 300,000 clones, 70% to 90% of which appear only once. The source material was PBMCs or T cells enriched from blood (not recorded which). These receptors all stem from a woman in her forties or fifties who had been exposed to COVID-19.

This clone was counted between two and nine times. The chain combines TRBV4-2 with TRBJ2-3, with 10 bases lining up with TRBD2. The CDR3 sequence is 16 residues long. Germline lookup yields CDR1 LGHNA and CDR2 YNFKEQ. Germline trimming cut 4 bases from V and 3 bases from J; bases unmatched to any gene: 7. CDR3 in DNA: TGTGCCAGCAGCCTCGAAGGGACTAGCGAAACAGATACGCAGTATTTT. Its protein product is CASSLEGTSETDTQYF.

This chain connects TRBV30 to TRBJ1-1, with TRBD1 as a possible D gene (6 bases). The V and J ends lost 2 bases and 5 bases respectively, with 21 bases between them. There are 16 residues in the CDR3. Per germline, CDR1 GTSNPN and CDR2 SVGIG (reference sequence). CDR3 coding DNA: TGTGCCTGGAGTCCGACCAGGACAGTGGGGAAAACTGAAGCTTTCTTT. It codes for CAWSPTRTVGKTEAFF.

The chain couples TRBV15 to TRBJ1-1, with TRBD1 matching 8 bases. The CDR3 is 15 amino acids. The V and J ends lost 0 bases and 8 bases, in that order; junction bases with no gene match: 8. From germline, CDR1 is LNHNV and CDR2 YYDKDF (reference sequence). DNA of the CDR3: TGTGCCACCAGCAGAGAGACGGACAGGGATCAAGAAGCTTTCTTT. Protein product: CATSRETDRDQEAFF.

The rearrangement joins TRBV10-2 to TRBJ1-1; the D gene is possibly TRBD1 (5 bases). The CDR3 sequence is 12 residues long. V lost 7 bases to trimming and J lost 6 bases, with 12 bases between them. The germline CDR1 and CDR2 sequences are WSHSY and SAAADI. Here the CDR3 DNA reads TGCGCCAGCATCGGGCAGGGCGCTGAAGCTTTCTTT. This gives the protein CASIGQGAEAFF.

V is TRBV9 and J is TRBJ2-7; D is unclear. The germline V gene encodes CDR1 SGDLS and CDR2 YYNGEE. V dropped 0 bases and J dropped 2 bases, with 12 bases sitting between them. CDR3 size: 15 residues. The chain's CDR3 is CASSVGPERPYEQYF. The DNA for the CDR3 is TGTGCCAGCAGCGTAGGTCCCGAGAGGCCCTACGAGCAGTACTTC.

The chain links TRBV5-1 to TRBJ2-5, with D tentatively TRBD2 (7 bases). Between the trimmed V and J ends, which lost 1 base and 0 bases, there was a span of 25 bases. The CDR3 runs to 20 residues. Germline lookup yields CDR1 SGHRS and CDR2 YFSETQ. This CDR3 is CASSLSGTSGGGMDQETQYF. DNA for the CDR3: TGCGCCAGCAGCTTGAGCGGGACCAGCGGAGGGGGGATGGACCAAGAGACCCAGTACTTC. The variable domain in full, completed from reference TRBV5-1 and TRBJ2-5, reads KAGVTQTPRYLIKTRGQQVTLSCSPISGHRSVSWYQQTPGQGLQFLFEYFSETQRNKGNFPGRFSGRQFSNSRSEMNVSTLELGDSALYLCASSLSGTSGGGMDQETQYFGPGTRLLVL.

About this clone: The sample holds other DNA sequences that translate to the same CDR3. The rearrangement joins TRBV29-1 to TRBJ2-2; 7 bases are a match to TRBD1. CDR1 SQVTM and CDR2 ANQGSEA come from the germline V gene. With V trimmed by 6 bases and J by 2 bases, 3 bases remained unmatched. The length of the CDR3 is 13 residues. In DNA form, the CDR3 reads TGCAGCGTGGGACAGAGCAACACCGGGGAGCTGTTTTTT. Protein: CSVGQSNTGELFF.

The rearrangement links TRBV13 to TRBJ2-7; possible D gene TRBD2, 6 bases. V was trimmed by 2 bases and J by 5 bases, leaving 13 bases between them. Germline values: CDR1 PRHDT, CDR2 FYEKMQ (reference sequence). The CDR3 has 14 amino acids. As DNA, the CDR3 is TGTGCCAGCAGCTTAATTTTGGAGGGCAACGAGCAGTACTTC. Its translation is CASSLILEGNEQYF. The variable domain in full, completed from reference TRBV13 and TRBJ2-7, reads AAGVIQSPRHLIKEKRETATLKCYPIPRHDTVYWYQQGPGQDPQFLISFYEKMQSDKGSIPDRFSAQQFSDYHSELNMSSLELGDSALYFCASSLILEGNEQYFGPGTRLTVT.

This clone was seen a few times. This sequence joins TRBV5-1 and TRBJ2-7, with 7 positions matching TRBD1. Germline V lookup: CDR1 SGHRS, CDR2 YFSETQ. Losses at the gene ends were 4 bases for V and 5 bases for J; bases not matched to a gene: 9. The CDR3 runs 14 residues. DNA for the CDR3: TGCGCCAGCAGCCGTTTAACAGGGGCGAACGAGCAGTACTTC. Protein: CASSRLTGANEQYF.

The CDR3 coding sequence is TGTGCCAGCAGTAGACAGGGGGCGGCCTACGAGCAGTACTTC. Amino acid sequence: CASSRQGAAYEQYF. J is TRBJ2-7 and V is TRBV2; 10 bases are a match to TRBD1. V gave up 5 bases and J gave up 2 bases; unmatched junction bases: 3. CDR1 is SNHLY and CDR2 is FYNNEI in the germline V gene. The CDR3 is 14 residues long.

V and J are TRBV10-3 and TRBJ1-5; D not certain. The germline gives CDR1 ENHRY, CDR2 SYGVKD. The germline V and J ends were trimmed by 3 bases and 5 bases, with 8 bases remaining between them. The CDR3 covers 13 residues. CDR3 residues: CAISETAHQPQHF. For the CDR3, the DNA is TGTGCCATCAGTGAAACCGCGCATCAGCCCCAGCATTTT.

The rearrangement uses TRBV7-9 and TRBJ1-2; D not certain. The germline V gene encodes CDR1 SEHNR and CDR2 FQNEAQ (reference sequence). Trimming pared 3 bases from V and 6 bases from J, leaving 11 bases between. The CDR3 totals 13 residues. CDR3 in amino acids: CASSFGESDGYTF. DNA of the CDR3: TGTGCCAGCAGCTTCGGGGAAAGCGATGGCTACACCTTC.

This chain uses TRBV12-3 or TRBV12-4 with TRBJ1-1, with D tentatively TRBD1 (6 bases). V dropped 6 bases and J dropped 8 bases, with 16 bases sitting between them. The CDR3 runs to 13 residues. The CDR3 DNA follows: TGTGCCAGCAGAAGGGAGGGCAGGGGCGAAGCTTTCTTT. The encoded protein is CASRREGRGEAFF.

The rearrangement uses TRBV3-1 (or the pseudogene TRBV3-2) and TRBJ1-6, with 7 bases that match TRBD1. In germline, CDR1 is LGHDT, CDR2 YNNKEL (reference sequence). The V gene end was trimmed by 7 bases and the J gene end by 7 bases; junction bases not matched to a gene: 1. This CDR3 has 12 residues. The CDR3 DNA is TGTGCCAGCACAGGGGGAAATTCACCCCTCCACTTT. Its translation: CASTGGNSPLHF.

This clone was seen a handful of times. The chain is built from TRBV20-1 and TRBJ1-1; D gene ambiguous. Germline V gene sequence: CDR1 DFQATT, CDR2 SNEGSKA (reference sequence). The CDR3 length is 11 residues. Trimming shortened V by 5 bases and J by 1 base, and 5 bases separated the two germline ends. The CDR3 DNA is TGCAGTGCTCCAGGGAACACTGAAGCTTTCTTT. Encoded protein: CSAPGNTEAFF.

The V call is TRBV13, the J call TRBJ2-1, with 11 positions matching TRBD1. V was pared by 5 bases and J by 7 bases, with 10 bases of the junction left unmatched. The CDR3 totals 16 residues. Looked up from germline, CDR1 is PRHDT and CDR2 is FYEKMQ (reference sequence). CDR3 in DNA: TGTGCCAGCAGCCTTGCGACCGGGACAGGGGGGAATGAGCAGTTCTTC. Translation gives CASSLATGTGGNEQFF.

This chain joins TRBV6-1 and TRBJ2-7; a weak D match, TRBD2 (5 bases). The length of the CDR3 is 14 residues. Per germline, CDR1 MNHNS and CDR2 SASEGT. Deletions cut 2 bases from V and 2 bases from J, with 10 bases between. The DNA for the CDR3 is TGTGCCAGCAGTGAATCCGGAGGCCCCTACGAGCAGTACTTC. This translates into CASSESGGPYEQYF.

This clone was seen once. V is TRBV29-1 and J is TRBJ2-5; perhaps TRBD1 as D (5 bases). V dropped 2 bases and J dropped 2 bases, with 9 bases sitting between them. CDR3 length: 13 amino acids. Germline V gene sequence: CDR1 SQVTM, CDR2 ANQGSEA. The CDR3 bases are TGCAGCGTTGAAAGTGACAGACAAGAGACCCAGTACTTC. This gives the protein CSVESDRQETQYF.

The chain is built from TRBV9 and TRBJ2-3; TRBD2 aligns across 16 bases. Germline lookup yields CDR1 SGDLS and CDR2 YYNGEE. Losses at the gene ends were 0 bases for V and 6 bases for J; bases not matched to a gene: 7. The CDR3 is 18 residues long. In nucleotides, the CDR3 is TGTGCCAGCAGCGTAGCTGCTGGGACTAGCGGGGGGGCGGATACGCAGTATTTT. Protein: CASSVAAGTSGGADTQYF. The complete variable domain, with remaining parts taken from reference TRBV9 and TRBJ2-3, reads DSGVTQTPKHLITATGQRVTLRCSPRSGDLSVYWYQQSLDQGLQFLIQYYNGEERAKGNILERFSAQQFPDLHSELNLSSLELGDSALYFCASSVAAGTSGGADTQYFGPGTRLTVL.

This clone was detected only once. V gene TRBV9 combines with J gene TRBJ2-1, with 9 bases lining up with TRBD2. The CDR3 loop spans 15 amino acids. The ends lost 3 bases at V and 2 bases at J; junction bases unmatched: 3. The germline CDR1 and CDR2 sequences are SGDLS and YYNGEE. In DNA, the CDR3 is TGTGCCAGCAGCGACCTAGCGGGGCCCTACAATGAGCAGTTCTTC. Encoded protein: CASSDLAGPYNEQFF.

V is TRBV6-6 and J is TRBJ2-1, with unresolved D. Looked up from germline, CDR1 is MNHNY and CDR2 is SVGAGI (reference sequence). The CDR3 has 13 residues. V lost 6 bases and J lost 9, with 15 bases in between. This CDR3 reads CASSPGPSAEQFF. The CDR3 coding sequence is TGTGCCAGCAGCCCGGGTCCCTCCGCTGAGCAGTTCTTC.